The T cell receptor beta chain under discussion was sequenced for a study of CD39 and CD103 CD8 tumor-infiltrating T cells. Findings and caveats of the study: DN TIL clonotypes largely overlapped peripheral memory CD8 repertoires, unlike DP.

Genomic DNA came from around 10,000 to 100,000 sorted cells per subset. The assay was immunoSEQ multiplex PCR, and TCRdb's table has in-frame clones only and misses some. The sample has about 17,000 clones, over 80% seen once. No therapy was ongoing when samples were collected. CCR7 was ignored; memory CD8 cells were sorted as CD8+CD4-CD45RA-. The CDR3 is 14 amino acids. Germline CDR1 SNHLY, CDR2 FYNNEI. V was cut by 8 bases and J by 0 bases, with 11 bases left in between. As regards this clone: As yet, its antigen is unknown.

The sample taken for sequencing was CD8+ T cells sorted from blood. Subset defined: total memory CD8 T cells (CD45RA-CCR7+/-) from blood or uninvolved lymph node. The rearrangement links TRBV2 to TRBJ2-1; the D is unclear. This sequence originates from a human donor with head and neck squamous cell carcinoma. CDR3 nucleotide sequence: TGTGCCAGCGGTTGGGGAAGCTCCTACAATGAGCAGTTCTTC. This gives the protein CASGWGSSYNEQFF.